This T cell receptor beta chain derives from a study of cytomegalovirus exposure and HLA in healthy donors. Primers for the PCR totalled 60 Vbeta and 13 Jbeta. The method was immunoSEQ multiplex PCR; TCRdb's version includes in-frame clones alone and lacks a portion of them. The sample holds 130,000 or so clones, around 84% seen once. General study findings and limits: Cytomegalovirus-associated TCR beta chains were listed, numbering roughly 150.

Germline CDR1 KGHSH, CDR2 LQKENI. The V gene end was trimmed by 2 bases and the J gene end by 5 bases; junction bases not matched to a gene: 2. This CDR3 spans 13 amino acids. To note about this clone: Its antigen is currently unknown.

This receptor was identified in a young woman in good health and CMV-seropositive. The specimen sequenced was PBMCs. The rearrangement links TRBV18 to TRBJ2-5; 7 nucleotides match TRBD2. Here the CDR3 DNA reads TGTGCCAGCTCACCAGACGGGGGGGAGACCCAGTACTTC. Translation gives CASSPDGGETQYF. The variable domain in full, with the rest retrieved from reference TRBV18 and TRBJ2-5, is NAGVMQNPRHLVRRRGQEARLRCSPMKGHSHVYWYRQLPEEGLKFMVYLQKENIIDESGMPKERFSAEFPKEGPSILRIQQVVRGDSAAYFCASSPDGGETQYFGPGTRLLVL.